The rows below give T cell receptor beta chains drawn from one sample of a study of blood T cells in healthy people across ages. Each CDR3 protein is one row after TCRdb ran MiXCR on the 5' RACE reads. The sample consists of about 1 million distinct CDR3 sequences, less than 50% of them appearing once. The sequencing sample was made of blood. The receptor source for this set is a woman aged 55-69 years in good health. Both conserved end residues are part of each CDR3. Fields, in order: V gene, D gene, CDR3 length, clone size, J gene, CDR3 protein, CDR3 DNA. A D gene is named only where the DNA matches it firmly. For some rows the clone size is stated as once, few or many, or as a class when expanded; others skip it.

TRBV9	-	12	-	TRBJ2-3	CASSVEGAAQYF	TGTGCCAGCAGCGTAGAGGGCGCGGCGCAGTATTTT
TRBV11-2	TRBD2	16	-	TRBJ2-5	CASSSLAGGSGETQYF	TGTGCCAGCAGTTCTCTAGCGGGAGGTTCGGGAGAGACCCAGTACTTC
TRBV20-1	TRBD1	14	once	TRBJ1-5	CSARGGQGYQPQHF	TGCAGTGCCCGGGGGGGACAGGGTTATCAGCCCCAGCATTTT
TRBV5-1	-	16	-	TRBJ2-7	CASSTRGLADSYEQYF	TGCGCCAGCAGCACCCGGGGGTTAGCGGACTCCTACGAGCAGTACTTC
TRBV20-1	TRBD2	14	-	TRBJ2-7	CSASTSGRSYEQYF	TGCAGTGCTAGTACTAGCGGGAGGTCCTACGAGCAGTACTTC
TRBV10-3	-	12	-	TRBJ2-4	CAIRGEIGIQYF	TGTGCCATCCGCGGGGAGATAGGCATTCAGTACTTC
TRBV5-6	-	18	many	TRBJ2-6	CASISYLADSSGANVLTF	TGTGCCAGCATCTCCTATCTAGCGGACAGCTCTGGGGCCAACGTCCTGACTTTC
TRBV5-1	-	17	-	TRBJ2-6	CASNPGAGLSGANVLTF	TGCGCCAGCAACCCTGGGGCAGGGCTCTCTGGGGCCAACGTCCTGACTTTC
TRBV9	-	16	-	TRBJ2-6	CASSVGFLSGANVQTF	TGTGCCAGCAGCGTCGGTTTCCTCTCTGGGGCCAACGTCCAGACTTTC
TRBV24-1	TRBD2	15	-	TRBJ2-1	CATSDFLAGAGEQFF	TGTGCCACCAGTGATTTTCTAGCGGGAGCAGGTGAGCAGTTCTTC
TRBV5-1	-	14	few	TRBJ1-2	CASSLVPGVEGYTF	TGCGCCAGCAGCTTGGTTCCGGGGGTTGAGGGCTACACCTTC
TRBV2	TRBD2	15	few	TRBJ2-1	CASSEEAGGPDEQFF	TGTGCCAGCAGTGAAGAGGCGGGAGGGCCCGATGAGCAGTTCTTC
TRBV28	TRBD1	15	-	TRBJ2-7	CASSPNRGTSYEQYF	TGTGCCAGCAGTCCTAACAGGGGAACATCCTACGAGCAGTACTTC
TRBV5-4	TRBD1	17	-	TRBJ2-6	CASSSLGGDSGANVLTF	TGTGCCAGCAGCTCTCTAGGGGGCGACTCTGGGGCCAACGTCCTGACTTTC
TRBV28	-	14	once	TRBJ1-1	CASSLNVVNTEAFF	TGTGCCAGCAGTTTAAACGTAGTGAACACTGAAGCTTTCTTT
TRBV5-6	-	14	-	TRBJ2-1	CASSLPASYNEQFF	TGTGCCAGCAGCTTGCCGGCTAGCTACAATGAGCAGTTCTTC
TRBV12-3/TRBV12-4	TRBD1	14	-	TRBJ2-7	CASSVGTGLYEQYF	TGTGCCAGCAGTGTCGGGACAGGGCTCTACGAGCAGTACTTC
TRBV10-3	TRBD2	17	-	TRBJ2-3	CAITRGGLAGASDTQYF	TGTGCCATCACCCGGGGGGGACTAGCGGGAGCCTCAGATACGCAGTATTTT
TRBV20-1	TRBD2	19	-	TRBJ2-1	CSASPILRGTSGGGGEQFF	TGCAGTGCTTCTCCGATCCTGCGCGGGACTAGCGGGGGAGGGGGTGAGCAGTTCTTC
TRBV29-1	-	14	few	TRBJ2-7	CSVEGEGDPYEQYF	TGCAGCGTTGAAGGTGAAGGGGACCCCTACGAGCAGTACTTC
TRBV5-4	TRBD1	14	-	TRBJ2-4	CASSAGQGRGDQYF	TGTGCCAGCAGCGCGGGACAGGGGCGGGGGGATCAGTACTTC
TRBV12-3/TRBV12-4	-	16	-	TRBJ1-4	CASSASGRATNEKLFF	TGTGCCAGCAGTGCGAGCGGCCGAGCAACTAATGAAAAACTGTTTTTT
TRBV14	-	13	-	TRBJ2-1	CASSQVVSGEQFF	TGTGCCAGCAGCCAAGTGGTGTCGGGAGAGCAGTTCTTC
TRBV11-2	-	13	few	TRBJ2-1	CASSVGAPGWEFF	TGTGCCAGCAGCGTAGGAGCTCCGGGATGGGAGTTCTTC
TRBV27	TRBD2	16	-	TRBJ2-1	CASSLSSGRIYNEQFF	TGTGCCAGCAGTTTATCGAGCGGGAGGATATACAATGAGCAGTTCTTC
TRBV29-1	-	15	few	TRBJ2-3	CSVEALATSTDTQYF	TGCAGCGTTGAAGCCCTAGCGACGAGCACAGATACGCAGTATTTT
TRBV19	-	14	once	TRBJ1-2	CASSMVQGGNGYTF	TGTGCCAGTAGTATGGTACAGGGAGGAAATGGCTACACCTTC
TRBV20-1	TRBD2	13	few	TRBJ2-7	CSATSGSFPEQYF	TGCAGTGCTACTAGCGGGAGTTTTCCCGAGCAGTACTTC
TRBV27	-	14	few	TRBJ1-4	CASSLNFPQNPLFF	TGTGCCAGCAGTTTGAATTTCCCCCAGAACCCTCTGTTTTTT
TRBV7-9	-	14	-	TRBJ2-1	CASSFRGGQREQFF	TGTGCCAGCAGCTTCCGTGGGGGCCAAAGAGAGCAGTTCTTC
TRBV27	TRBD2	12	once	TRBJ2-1	CASSPLAGVQFF	TGTGCCAGCAGTCCACTAGCGGGAGTCCAGTTCTTC
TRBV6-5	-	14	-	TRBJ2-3	CASSRGGYSDTQYF	TGTGCCAGCAGCAGGGGAGGGTATTCAGATACGCAGTATTTT
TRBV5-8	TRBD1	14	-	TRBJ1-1	CASSRQGSSTEAFF	TGTGCCAGCAGTCGACAGGGGTCGAGCACTGAAGCTTTCTTT
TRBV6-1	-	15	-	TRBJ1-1	CASSGLRTLSAEAFF	TGTGCCAGCAGTGGACTCAGGACACTTAGCGCTGAAGCTTTCTTT
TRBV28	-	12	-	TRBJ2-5	CASSQAPETQYF	TGTGCCAGCAGCCAGGCCCCAGAGACCCAGTACTTC
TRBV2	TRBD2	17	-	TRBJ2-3	CASSDPTSGRTSNTQYF	TGTGCCAGCAGTGACCCTACTAGCGGGAGGACCAGTAATACGCAGTATTTT